Presented here are 14 T cell receptor beta chains from one specimen sequenced in a study of cytomegalovirus exposure and HLA in healthy donors. PCR primers comprised 60 Vbeta and 13 Jbeta primers. The method was immunoSEQ multiplex PCR; TCRdb's version includes in-frame clones alone and lacks a portion of them. The sample carries about 210,000 clones, roughly 82% recorded once. Material: PBMCs. These receptor sequences come from a man aged 40-50 years in good health and CMV-seropositive.

This sequence joins TRBV7-2 and TRBJ1-1; the D is unclear. From germline, CDR1 is SGHTA and CDR2 FQGNSA. Deletions cut 2 bases from V and 7 bases from J, with 8 bases between. The CDR3 loop spans 12 amino acids. The CDR3 reads CASSLRGREAFF. The CDR3 DNA follows: TGTGCCAGCAGCTTACGGGGTCGTGAAGCTTTCTTT.

The gene calls are TRBV30 and TRBJ1-1, with D possibly matching TRBD1 (6 bases). This CDR3 region has 12 residues. Trimming shortened V by 8 bases and J by 1 base, and 11 bases separated the two germline ends. Germline V gene data show CDR1 as GTSNPN and CDR2 as SVGIG (reference sequence). The CDR3 loop reads CATQDRNTEAFF. The CDR3 DNA follows: TGTGCCACGCAGGACAGGAACACTGAAGCTTTCTTT.

The chain is built from TRBV5-1 and TRBJ1-1; the D gene is possibly TRBD1 (5 bases). Trimming shortened V by 0 bases and J by 10 bases, and 16 bases separated the two germline ends. Germline CDR1 reads SGHRS; CDR2 reads YFSETQ. This CDR3 contains 14 residues. The CDR3 nucleotides are TGCGCCAGCAGCTTGGGGGGGGAAAGAAATGGAGCTTTCTTT. Protein: CASSLGGERNGAFF.

The chain employs TRBV19 and TRBJ2-3; 7 nucleotides line up with TRBD1. The CDR3 totals 15 residues. Germline CDR1 is LNHDA and CDR2 is SQIVND (reference sequence). V lost 5 bases and J lost 2; bases outside the gene matches: 7. CDR3 protein: CASSEGAWVTDTQYF. The CDR3, as DNA: TGTGCCAGTAGTGAGGGGGCGTGGGTCACAGATACGCAGTATTTT.

This sequence joins TRBV6-5 and TRBJ1-3; D call uncertain. Deletions cut 6 bases from V and 3 bases from J, with 12 bases between. Per the germline V gene, CDR1 is MNHEY and CDR2 is SVGAGI. The CDR3 length is 14 residues. This CDR3 is CASSPDTFGNTIYF. CDR3 nucleotide sequence: TGTGCCAGCAGCCCCGATACATTTGGAAACACCATATATTTT.

The chain carries TRBV5-1 and TRBJ2-3; 10 bases align to TRBD1. Trimming removed 0 bases from V and 4 bases from J; junction bases left unmatched: 5. The CDR3 covers 16 residues. Germline-derived CDR1 and CDR2 are SGHRS and YFSETQ. CDR3 region: CASSLAVDRGADTQYF. As DNA, the CDR3 is TGCGCCAGCAGCTTGGCCGTGGACAGGGGGGCAGATACGCAGTATTTT.

This chain joins TRBV11-2 and TRBJ2-1; 8 bases agree with TRBD1. Germline V gives CDR1 SGHAT, CDR2 FQNNGV. Trimming cost V 6 bases and J 7 bases; bases outside gene matches: 5. This CDR3 is built from 13 residues. The CDR3 protein is CASRQTGGNEQFF. For the CDR3, the DNA is TGTGCCAGCAGACAAACAGGGGGAAATGAGCAGTTCTTC.

Here the CDR3 reads CASSLTTSAGEQYF. In DNA, the CDR3 is TGCGCCAGCAGCTTAACAACCAGCGCTGGCGAGCAGTACTTC. The rearrangement links TRBV5-1 to TRBJ2-7; D gene unclear. Per germline, CDR1 SGHRS and CDR2 YFSETQ. Trimming took off 2 bases at V and 6 bases at J, with 15 bases between the two ends. The CDR3 loop spans 14 amino acids.

The V gene is TRBV5-1, the J gene TRBJ2-1; TRBD2 matches at 13 bases. V was pared by 4 bases and J by 7 bases, with 8 bases of the junction left unmatched. The CDR3 length is 16 residues. Germline values: CDR1 SGHRS, CDR2 YFSETQ. The CDR3 DNA sequence: TGCGCCAGCAGCCCTTGGACTAGCGGGAGTCCAAATGAGCAGTTCTTC. Its translation is CASSPWTSGSPNEQFF.

The CDR3 DNA is TGTGCCAGCAGCCCCTGGGGTAGCGGGAGTGGGACAGATACGCAGTATTTT. Translated, it gives CASSPWGSGSGTDTQYF. The V and J genes are TRBV25-1 and TRBJ2-3; 9 nucleotides agree with TRBD2. J gave up 3 bases and V 6 bases, and 13 bases lay outside the gene matches. The CDR3 runs 17 residues. Germline assignment: CDR1 MGHDK and CDR2 SYGVNS.

In nucleotides, the CDR3 is TGTGCCAGCAGCCCCGGGACAGGGGTCAAGATGGAGACCCAGTACTTC. Amino acids: CASSPGTGVKMETQYF. V usage is TRBV27 and J usage is TRBJ2-5; 10 bases are shared with TRBD1. V shed 6 bases, J shed 5 bases, and the junction held 12 bases outside the gene matches. The CDR3 has 16 amino acids. CDR1 MNHEY and CDR2 SMNVEV come from the germline V gene (reference sequence).

This clone was picked up one time. The CDR3 sequence is CASTPQGVNTEAFF. The CDR3 DNA reads as TGTGCCAGCACCCCCCAGGGGGTGAACACTGAAGCTTTCTTT. V is TRBV2 and J is TRBJ1-1; 7 nucleotides align to TRBD1. The CDR3 contains 14 residues. The germline CDR1 and CDR2 sequences are SNHLY and FYNNEI. Unmatched junction bases numbered 5, after V lost 7 bases and J lost 0 bases.

The chain combines TRBV5-6 with TRBJ1-2; tentative D call: TRBD1 (5 bases). CDR1 and CDR2 (germline): SGHDT, YYEEEE. The CDR3 length is 13 residues. Trimming shortened V by 0 bases and J by 6 bases, and 9 bases separated the two germline ends. The CDR3 spells CASSLGGGHGYTF. The CDR3 nucleotides read TGTGCCAGCAGCTTGGGGGGGGGTCATGGCTACACCTTC.

This clone was counted a single time. J is TRBJ2-5 and V is TRBV11-2; TRBD2 matches at 7 bases. V trimming: 5 bases; J trimming: 2 bases; junction bases outside the gene matches: 14. In germline, CDR1 is SGHAT, CDR2 FQNNGV. This CDR3 is 17 amino acids long. This CDR3 reads CASSPLLRGRGQETQYF. The CDR3 nucleotides read TGTGCCAGCAGCCCCCTCTTGCGGGGGAGAGGACAAGAGACCCAGTACTTC.